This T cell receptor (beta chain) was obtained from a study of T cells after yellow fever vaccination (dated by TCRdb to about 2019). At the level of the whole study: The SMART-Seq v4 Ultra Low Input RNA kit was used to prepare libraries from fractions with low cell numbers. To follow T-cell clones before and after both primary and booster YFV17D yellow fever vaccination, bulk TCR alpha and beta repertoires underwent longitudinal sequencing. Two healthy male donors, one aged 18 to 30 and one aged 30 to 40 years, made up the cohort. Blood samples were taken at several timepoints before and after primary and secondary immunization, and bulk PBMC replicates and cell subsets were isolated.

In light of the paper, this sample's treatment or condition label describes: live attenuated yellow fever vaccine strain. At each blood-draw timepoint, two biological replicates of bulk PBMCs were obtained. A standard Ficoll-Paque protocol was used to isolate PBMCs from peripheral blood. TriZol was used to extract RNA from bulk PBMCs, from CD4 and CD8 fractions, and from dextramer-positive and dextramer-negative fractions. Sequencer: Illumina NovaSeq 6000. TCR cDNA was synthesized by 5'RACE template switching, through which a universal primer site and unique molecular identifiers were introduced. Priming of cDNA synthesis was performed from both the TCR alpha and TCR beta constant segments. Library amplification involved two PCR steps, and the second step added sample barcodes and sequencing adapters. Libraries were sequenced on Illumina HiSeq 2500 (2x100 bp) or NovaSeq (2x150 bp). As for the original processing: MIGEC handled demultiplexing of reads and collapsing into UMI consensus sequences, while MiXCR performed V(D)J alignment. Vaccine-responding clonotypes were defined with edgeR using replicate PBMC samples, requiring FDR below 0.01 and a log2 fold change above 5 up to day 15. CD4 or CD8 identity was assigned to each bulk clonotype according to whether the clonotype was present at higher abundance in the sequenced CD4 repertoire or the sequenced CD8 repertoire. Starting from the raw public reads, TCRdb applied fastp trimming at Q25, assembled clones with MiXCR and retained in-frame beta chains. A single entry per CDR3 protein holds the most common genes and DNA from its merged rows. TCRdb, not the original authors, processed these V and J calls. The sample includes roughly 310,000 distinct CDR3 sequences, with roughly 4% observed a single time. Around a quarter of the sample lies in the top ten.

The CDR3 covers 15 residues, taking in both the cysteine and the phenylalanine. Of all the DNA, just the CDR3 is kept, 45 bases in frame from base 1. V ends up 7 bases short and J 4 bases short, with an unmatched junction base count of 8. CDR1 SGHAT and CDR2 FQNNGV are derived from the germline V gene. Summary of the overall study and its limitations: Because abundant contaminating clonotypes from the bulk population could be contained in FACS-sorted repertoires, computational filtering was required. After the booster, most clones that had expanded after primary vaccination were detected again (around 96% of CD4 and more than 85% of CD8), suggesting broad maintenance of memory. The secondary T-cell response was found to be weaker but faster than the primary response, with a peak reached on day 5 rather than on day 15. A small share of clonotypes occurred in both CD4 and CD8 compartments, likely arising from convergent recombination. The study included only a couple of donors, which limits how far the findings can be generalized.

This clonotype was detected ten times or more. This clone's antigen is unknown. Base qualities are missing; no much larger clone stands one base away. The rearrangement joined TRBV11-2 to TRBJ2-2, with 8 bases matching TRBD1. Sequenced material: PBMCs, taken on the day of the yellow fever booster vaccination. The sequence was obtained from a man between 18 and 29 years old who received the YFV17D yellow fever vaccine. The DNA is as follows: TGTGCCAGCAACGGACAGGGTCGAGTCACCGGGGAGCTGTTTTTT. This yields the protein CASNGQGRVTGELFF.